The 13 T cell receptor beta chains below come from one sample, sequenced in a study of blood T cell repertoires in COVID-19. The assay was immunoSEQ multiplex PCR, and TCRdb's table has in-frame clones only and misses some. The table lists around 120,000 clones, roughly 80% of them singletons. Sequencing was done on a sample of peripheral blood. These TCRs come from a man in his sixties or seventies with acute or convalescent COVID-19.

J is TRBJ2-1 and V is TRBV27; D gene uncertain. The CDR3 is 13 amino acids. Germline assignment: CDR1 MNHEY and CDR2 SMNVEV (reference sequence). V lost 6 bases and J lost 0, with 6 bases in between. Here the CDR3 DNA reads TGTGCCAGCAGGCGGAGCTCCTACAATGAGCAGTTCTTC. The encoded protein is CASRRSSYNEQFF.

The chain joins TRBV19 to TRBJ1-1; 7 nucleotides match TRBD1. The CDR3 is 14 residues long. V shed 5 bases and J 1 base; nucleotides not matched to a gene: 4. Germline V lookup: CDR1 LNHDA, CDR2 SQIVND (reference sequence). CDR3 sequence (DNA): TGTGCCAGTAGTCCCAGACAGGGGAACACTGAAGCTTTCTTT. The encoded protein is CASSPRQGNTEAFF.

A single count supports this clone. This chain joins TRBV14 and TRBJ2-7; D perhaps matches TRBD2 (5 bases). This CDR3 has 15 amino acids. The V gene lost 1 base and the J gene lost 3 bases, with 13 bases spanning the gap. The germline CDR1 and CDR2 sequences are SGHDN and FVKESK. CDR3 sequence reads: CASSQGTGSLYEQYF. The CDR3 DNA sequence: TGTGCCAGCAGCCAAGGTACGGGATCCCTCTACGAGCAGTACTTC.

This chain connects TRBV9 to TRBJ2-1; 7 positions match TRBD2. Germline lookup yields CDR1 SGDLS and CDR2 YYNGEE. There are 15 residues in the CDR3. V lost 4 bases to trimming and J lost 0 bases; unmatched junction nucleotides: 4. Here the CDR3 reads CASSFTSDSYNEQFF. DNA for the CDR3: TGTGCCAGCAGCTTTACTAGCGACTCCTACAATGAGCAGTTCTTC.

The CDR3 here is CASSAGLAGALSYNEQFF. The CDR3 nucleotides are TGCGCCAGCAGCGCGGGACTAGCGGGAGCCCTCTCCTACAATGAGCAGTTCTTC. This chain joins TRBV5-1 and TRBJ2-1, with TRBD2 matching 14 bases. The CDR3 is 18 residues long. Germline CDR1 reads SGHRS; CDR2 reads YFSETQ. J lost 0 bases, V lost 4 bases, and 6 bases had no gene match. The full variable domain, its missing parts supplied by reference TRBV5-1 and TRBJ2-1, is KAGVTQTPRYLIKTRGQQVTLSCSPISGHRSVSWYQQTPGQGLQFLFEYFSETQRNKGNFPGRFSGRQFSNSRSEMNVSTLELGDSALYLCASSAGLAGALSYNEQFFGPGTRLTVL.

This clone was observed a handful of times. For the CDR3, the DNA is TGTGCCAGCTCACCCGGGACAGACTACGAGCAGTACTTC. It yields the protein CASSPGTDYEQYF. The chain has TRBV18 and TRBJ2-7; 7 bases line up with TRBD1. From germline, CDR1 is KGHSH and CDR2 LQKENI. The CDR3 extends over 13 amino acids. Unmatched junction bases numbered 2, after V lost 3 bases and J lost 3 bases.

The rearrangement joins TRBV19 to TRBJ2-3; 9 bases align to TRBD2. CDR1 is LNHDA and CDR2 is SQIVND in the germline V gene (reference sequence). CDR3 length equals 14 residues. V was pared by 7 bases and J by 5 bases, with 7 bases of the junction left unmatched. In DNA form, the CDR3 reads TGTGCCAGTACCCCTAGCGGGATGGGAGATACGCAGTATTTT. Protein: CASTPSGMGDTQYF. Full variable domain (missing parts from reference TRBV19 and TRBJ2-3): DGGITQSPKYLFRKEGQNVTLSCEQNLNHDAMYWYRQDPGQGLRLIYYSQIVNDFQKGDIAEGYSVSREKKESFPLTVTSAQKNPTAFYLCASTPSGMGDTQYFGPGTRLTVL.

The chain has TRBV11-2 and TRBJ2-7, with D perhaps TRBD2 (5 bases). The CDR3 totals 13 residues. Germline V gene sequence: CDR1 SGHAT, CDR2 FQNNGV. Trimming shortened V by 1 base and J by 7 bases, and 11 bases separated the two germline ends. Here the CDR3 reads CASSLAKLGEQYF. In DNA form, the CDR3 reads TGTGCCAGCAGCTTAGCAAAACTAGGAGAGCAGTACTTC.

The CDR3 coding sequence is TGTGCCAGCAGTTACTCTCGGGGGAATCCCTACGAGCAGTACTTC. It encodes CASSYSRGNPYEQYF. V and J are TRBV6-5 and TRBJ2-7, with D tentatively TRBD2 (6 bases). Trimming removed 0 bases at V and 2 bases at J, with 11 bases between. Germline CDR1 reads MNHEY; CDR2 reads SVGAGI. The CDR3 is made up of 15 amino acids.

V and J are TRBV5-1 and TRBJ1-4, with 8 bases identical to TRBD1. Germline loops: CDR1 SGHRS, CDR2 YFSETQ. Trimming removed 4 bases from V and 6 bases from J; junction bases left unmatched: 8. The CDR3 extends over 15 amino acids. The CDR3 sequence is CASSGGQVSYEKLFF. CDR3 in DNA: TGCGCCAGCAGCGGGGGACAGGTCTCATATGAAAAACTGTTTTTT.

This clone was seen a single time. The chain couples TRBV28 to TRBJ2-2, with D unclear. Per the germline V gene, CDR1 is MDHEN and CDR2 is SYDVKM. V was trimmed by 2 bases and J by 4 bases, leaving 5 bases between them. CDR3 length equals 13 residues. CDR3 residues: CASSLEPTGELFF. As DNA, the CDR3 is TGTGCCAGCAGTTTAGAGCCCACCGGGGAGCTGTTTTTT.

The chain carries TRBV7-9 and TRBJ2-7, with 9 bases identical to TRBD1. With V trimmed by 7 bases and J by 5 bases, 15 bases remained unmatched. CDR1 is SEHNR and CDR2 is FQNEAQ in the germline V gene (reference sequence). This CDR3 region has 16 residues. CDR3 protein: CASTTNPGQGYNEQYF. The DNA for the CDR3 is TGTGCCAGCACAACCAATCCGGGACAGGGTTACAACGAGCAGTACTTC.

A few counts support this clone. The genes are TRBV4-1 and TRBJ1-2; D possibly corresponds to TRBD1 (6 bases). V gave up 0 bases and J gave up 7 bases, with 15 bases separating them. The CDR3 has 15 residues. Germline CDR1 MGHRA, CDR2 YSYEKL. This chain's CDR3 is CASSQEQGFGGGYTF. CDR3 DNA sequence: TGCGCCAGCAGCCAAGAACAGGGATTTGGGGGTGGCTACACCTTC.